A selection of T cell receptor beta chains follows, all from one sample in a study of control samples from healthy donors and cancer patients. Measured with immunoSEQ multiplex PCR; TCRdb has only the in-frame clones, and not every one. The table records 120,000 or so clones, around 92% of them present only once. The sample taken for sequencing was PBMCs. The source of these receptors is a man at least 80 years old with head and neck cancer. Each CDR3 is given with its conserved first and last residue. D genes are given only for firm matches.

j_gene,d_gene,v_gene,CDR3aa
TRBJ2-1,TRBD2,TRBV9,CASSILAGGPYNEQFF
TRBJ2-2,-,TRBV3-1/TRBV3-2,CASRANTGELFF
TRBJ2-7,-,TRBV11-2,CASSLGTLTGPGSYEQYF
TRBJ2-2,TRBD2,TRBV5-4,CASSGGLAANTGELFF
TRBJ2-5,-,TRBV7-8,CASSLGWVEETQYF
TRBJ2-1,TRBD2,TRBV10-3,CAIKGGSPENEQFF
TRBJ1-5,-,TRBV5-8,CASSLTGRQPQHF
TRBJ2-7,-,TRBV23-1,CASSRHRQLGEQYF
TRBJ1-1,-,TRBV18,CASSPERNTEAFF
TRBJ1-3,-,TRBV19,CASRVSSGNTIYF
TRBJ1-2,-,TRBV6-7,CASSYSSPGHNYGYTF
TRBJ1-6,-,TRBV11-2,CASSPPLNSPLHF
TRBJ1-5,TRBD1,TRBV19,CASSISTGAGQPQHF
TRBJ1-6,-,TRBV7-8,CASSSGYNSPLHF
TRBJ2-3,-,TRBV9,CASSRTLSTDTQYF
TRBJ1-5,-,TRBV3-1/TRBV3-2,CASSQGTVNQPQHF
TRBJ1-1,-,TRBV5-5,CASSLMSRETAGAFF
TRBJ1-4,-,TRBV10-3,CAIRSENEKLFF
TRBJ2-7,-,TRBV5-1,CASSGFTYEQYF
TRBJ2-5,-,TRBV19,CASSDRDGWRAQYF
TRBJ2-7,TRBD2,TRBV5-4,CASSLGGGSSYEQYF
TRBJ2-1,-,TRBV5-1,CASSLVRGQGSYNEQFF